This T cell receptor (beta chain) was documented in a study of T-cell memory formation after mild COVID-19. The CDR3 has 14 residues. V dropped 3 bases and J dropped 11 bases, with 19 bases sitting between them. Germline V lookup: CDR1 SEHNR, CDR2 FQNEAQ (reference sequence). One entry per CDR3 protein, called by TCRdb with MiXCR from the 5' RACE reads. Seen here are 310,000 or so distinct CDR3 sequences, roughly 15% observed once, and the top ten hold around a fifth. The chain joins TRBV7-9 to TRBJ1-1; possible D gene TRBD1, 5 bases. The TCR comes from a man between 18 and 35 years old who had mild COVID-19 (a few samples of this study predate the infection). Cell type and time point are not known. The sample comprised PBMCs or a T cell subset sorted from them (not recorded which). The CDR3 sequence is CASSFGGGSDGAFF. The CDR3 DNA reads TGTGCCAGCAGCTTTGGGGGTGGCTCTGATGGGGCTTTCTTT.